This T cell receptor (beta chain) derives from a study of T cell responses to AZD1222 COVID-19 vaccine (dated by TCRdb to the early 2020s). Some background on the complete study: A total of 230 or so trial participants underwent TCR sequencing, of whom some 210 received two doses of AZD1222 and about 25 received two doses of the MenACWY control vaccine. Enrollment into the trials was organized by age into subgroups of 18-55, 56-69 and 70-plus years, and those subgroups contained roughly 150, 30 and 60 TCR-sequenced participants, respectively.

Points the paper makes about the study in general: Only five or six AZD1222 recipients were SARS-CoV-2 seropositive at baseline, limiting conclusions about previously exposed vaccinees. Reportedly, close to half of the unique spike-specific TCRs recognized epitopes lying outside the regions that are mutated in the B.1.351 and B.1.1.7 variants. After two AZD1222 doses, spike-specific TCR breadth and depth were significantly higher than at day 0 and than in MenACWY recipients. The 56-69-year group was small, and its depth increase did not reach significance, likely because of low power. Most participants were white British and females outnumbered males, and the authors suggested that clonal diversity may have been underestimated. Vaccine-associated CD4 TCRs spanned the whole spike protein, with dominant responses in regions 160-218 and 743-854. Because no samples from the day 14 peak response were available, repertoires could be characterized only after the peak T cell response.

CDR1 and CDR2 (LNHDA, SQIVND) derive from the germline V gene (reference sequence). The CDR3 starts with the cysteine, ends with the phenylalanine, and has 13 residues. This entry keeps only the CDR3 DNA: 39 bases, framed from base 1. Trimming at the junction amounts to 3 bases on V and 3 bases on J, and the germline ends lie 8 bases apart. The CDR3 regions of human TCRbeta chains were subjected to immunosequencing. In the authors' own workflow: Repertoire TCRs were matched against a reference library of SARS-CoV-2-specific TCRs generated with the MIRA antigen-specificity platform. Breadth was defined as the fraction of unique TCRs that were SARS-CoV-2-associated, and depth was defined as the fraction of total T cells that were SARS-CoV-2-associated. Using the MIRA data, each spike-specific TCR was mapped to the spike region that the TCR reacts to and placed in a CD4 or CD8 class. Log10-transformed breadth and depth values were compared by one-way ANOVA with Sidak's multiple comparisons tests. Drawn from immuneACCESS, this table holds only the in-frame rearrangements with V and J called that TCRdb kept. Clones are partly lost; checked studies trace under half to an unresolved V gene and leave the rest unexplained. The V and J calls and the clone size are those of that table, but D and trimming were determined from the DNA. Counted in this sample were around 170,000 clones; around 90% of them appeared once. The top ten hold roughly 10% of the sample.

Comment on this clone: Its binding antigen is unknown. Per-base qualities were not stored, and no clone one base away is much larger.

The time point tag for this specimen amounts to: about 28 days (+/-7) after the second vaccine dose. Because spike-specific TCR depth and breadth did not differ between the two schedules, AZD1222 recipients who got a second dose at roughly 4 weeks were pooled with those who got a second dose at roughly 12 weeks. Vaccinee samples came from UK trials COV001 and COV002, including a single-blind randomized controlled phase 2/3 trial of AZD1222 (ChAdOx1 nCoV-19) in healthy adults. For TCRbeta chain sequencing, PBMC samples from trial participants were taken at day 0 and at day 28 after the second dose.

The chain uses TRBV19 and TRBJ1-1, with no reliable assignment of the D segment. Sequenced material: peripheral blood, taken 28 days after the second AZD1222 dose. This receptor was taken from an adult who received the AZD1222 COVID-19 vaccine. This receptor carries the CDR3 CASSIGEDTEAFF. The nucleotide sequence is TGTGCCAGTAGTATCGGGGAGGACACTGAAGCTTTCTTT.